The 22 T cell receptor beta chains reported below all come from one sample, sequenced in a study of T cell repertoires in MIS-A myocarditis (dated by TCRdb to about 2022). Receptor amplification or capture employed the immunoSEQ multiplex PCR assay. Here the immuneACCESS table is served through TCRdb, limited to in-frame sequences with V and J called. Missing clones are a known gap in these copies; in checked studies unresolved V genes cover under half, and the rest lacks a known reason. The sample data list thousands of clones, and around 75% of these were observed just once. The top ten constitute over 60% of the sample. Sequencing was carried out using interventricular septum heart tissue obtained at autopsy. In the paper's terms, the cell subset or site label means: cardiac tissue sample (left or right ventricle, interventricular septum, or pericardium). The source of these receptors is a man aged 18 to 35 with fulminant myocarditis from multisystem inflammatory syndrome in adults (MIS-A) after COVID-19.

CDR3 in DNA: TGTGCCAGCTCACCCAGCCACAGGGATTTTAACTATGGCTACACCTTC. This encodes CASSPSHRDFNYGYTF. The gene calls are TRBV18 and TRBJ1-2; perhaps TRBD1 as D (6 bases). The V gene's germline CDR1 is KGHSH and CDR2 LQKENI. CDR3 length: 16 residues. The ends were cut back, 3 bases at V and 1 base at J, with 15 bases in the middle.

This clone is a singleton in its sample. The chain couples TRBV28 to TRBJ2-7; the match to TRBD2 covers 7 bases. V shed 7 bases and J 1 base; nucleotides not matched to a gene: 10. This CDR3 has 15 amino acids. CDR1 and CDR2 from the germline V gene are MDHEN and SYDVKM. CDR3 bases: TGTGCCAGCATCACAACGGGGGGACCGTCCTACGAGCAGTACTTC. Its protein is CASITTGGPSYEQYF.

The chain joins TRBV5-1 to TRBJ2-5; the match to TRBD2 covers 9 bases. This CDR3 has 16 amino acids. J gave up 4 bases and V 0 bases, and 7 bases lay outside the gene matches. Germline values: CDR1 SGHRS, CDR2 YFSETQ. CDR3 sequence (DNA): TGCGCCAGCAGCTTGGCCTCTAGCGGGACGTCAGAGACCCAGTACTTC. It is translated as CASSLASSGTSETQYF.

The CDR3 loop is CASSLTRDSYEQYF. CDR3 in DNA: TGTGCCAGCAGCCTAACCCGGGACAGCTACGAGCAGTACTTC. The rearrangement uses TRBV4-2 and TRBJ2-7, with TRBD1 matching 7 bases. The CDR3 runs 14 residues. V gave up 4 bases and J gave up 3 bases; unmatched junction bases: 6. CDR1 LGHNA and CDR2 YNFKEQ come from the germline V gene.

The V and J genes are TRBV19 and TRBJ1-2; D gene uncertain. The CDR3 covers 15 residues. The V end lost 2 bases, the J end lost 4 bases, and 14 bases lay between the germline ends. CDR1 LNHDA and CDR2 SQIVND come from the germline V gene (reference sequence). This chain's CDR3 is CASSIYSNNVYGYTF. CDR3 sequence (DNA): TGTGCCAGTAGTATATACTCAAACAACGTCTATGGCTACACCTTC.

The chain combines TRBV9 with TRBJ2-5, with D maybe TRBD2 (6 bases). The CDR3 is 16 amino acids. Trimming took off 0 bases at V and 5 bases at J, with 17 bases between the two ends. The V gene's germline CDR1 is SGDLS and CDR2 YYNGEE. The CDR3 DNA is TGTGCCAGCAGCGTAGGATTAGCGGATTCCCTTGAGACCCAGTACTTC. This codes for CASSVGLADSLETQYF.

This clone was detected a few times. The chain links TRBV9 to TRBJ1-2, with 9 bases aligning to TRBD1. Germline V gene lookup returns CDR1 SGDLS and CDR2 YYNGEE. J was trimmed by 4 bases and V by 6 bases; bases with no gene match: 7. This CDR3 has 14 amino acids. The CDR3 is CASTSGTGTYGYTF. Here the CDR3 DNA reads TGTGCCAGCACCTCCGGGACAGGGACCTATGGCTACACCTTC.

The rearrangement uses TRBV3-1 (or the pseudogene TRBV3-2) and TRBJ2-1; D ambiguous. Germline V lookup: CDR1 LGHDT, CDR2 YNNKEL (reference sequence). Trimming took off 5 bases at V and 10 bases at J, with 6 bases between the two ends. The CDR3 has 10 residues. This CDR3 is CASSGLEQFF. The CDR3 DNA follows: TGTGCCAGCAGCGGGCTAGAGCAGTTCTTC.

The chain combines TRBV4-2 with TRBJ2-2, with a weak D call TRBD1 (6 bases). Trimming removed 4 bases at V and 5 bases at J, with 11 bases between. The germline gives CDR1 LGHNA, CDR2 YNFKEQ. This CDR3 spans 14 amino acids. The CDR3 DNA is TGTGCCAGCAGCCTCAAAGGGGGTACCGGGGAGCTGTTTTTT. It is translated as CASSLKGGTGELFF.

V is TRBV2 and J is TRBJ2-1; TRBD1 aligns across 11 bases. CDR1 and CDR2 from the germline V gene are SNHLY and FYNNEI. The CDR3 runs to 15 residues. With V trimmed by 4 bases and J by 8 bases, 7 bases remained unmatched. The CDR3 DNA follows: TGTGCCAGCAGTGTAGGACAGGGGGCTTTGGATGAGCAGTTCTTC. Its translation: CASSVGQGALDEQFF.

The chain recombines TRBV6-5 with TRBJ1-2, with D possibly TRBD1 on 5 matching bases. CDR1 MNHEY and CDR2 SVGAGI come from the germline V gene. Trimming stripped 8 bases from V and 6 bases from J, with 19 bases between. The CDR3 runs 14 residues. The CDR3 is CASSEGRGFDGYTF. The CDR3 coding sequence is TGTGCCAGCTCCGAAGGGCGGGGCTTCGATGGCTACACCTTC.

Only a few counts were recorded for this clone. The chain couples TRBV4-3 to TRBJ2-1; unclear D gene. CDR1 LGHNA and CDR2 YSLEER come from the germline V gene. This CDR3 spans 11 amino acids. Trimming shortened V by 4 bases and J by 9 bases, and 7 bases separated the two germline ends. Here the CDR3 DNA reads TGCGCCAGCAGCCTCTGGTGTGAGCAGTTCTTC. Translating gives CASSLWCEQFF.

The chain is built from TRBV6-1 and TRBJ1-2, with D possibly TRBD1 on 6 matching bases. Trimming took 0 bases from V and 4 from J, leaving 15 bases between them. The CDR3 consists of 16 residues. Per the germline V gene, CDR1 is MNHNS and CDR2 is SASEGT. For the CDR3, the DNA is TGTGCCAGCAGTGAAGCGTCGGTACAGGGAGGCTATGGCTACACCTTC. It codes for CASSEASVQGGYGYTF.

The CDR3 DNA reads TGTGCCAGTAGTGGACGGTCAGGGGGAGCCCAGCATTTT. The encoded protein is CASSGRSGGAQHF. This rearrangement joins TRBV19 to TRBJ1-5; 7 bases agree with TRBD1. CDR3 length: 13 amino acids. CDR1 is LNHDA, CDR2 SQIVND, per germline (reference sequence). V shed 5 bases, J shed 11 bases, and the junction held 9 bases outside the gene matches.

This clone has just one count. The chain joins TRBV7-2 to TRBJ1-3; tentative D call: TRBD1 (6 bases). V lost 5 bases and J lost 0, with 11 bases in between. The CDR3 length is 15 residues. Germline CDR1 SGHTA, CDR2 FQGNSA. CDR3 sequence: CASSIQGPSGNTIYF. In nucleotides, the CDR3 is TGTGCCAGCAGCATACAGGGCCCCTCTGGAAACACCATATATTTT.

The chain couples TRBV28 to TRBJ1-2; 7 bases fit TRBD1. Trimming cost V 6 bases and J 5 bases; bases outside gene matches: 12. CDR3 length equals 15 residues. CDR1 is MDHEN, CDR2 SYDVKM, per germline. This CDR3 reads CASRPRQGETYGYTF. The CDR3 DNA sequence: TGTGCCAGCAGGCCTCGACAGGGAGAGACTTATGGCTACACCTTC.

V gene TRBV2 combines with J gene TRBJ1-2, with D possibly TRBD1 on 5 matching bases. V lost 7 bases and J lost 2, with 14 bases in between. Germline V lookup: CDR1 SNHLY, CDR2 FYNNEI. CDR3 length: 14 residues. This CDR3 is CASNPTASNYGYTF. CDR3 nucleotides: TGTGCCAGCAATCCGACAGCGTCCAACTATGGCTACACCTTC.

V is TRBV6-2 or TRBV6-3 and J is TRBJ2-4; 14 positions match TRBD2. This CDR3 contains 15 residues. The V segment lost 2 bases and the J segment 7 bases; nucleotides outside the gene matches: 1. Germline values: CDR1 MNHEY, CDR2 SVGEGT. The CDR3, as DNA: TGTGCCAGCAGTTACCGGACTAGCGGGGGGAACATTCAGTACTTC. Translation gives CASSYRTSGGNIQYF.

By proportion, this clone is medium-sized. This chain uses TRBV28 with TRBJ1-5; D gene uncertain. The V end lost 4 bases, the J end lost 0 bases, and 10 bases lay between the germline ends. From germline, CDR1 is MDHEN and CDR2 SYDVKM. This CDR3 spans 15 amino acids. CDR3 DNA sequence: TGTGCCAGCAGTTCCGCCCCAGATAGCAATCAGCCCCAGCATTTT. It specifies CASSSAPDSNQPQHF.

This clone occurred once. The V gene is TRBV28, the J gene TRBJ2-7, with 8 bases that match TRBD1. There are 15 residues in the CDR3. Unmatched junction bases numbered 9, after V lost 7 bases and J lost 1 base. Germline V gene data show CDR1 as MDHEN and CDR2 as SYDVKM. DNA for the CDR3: TGTGCCAGCATCTCGACAGGGGCTTTATCCTACGAGCAGTACTTC. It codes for CASISTGALSYEQYF.

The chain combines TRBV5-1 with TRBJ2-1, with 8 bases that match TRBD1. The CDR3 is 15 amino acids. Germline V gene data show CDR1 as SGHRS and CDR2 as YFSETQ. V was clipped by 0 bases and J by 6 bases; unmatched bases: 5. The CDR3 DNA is TGCGCCAGCAGCTTGGGACAGGGGACCCCCAATGAGCAGTTCTTC. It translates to CASSLGQGTPNEQFF.

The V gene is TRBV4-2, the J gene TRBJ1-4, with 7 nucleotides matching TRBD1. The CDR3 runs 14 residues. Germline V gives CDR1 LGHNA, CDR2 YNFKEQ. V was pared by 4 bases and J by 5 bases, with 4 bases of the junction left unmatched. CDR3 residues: CASSPRQGNEKLFF. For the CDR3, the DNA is TGTGCCAGCAGCCCCCGACAGGGAAATGAAAAACTGTTTTTT.